This T cell receptor beta chain was recovered during a study of CXCR3-negative and CXCR3-positive naive CD8 T cells. The wider study: The libraries together contributed some 140 million TRB reads, each supplying about 1.5 +/- 0.3 million.

It was by 5' RACE with UMI labels that the TRB cDNA libraries were prepared. TCRdb reanalyzed the 5' RACE reads, giving one entry per CDR3 protein sequence and no DNA. Its table records 100,000 or so distinct CDR3 sequences. Germline V gives CDR1 SQVTM, CDR2 ANQGSEA. The CDR3 extends over 13 amino acids. What was sequenced was naive CXCR3- CD8+ T cells from blood. Regarding subset: CD45RO-CCR7+CD27+CD95- naive CD8+ T cells lacking CXCR3 (TNR3-). The receptor was derived from a human donor in good health. Some clones in this sample may be carry-over from other donors' samples. The genes are TRBV29-1 and TRBJ2-7; there is no DNA to check the TCRdb D call of TRBD1. The CDR3 sequence is CSVEAGDGYEQYF.